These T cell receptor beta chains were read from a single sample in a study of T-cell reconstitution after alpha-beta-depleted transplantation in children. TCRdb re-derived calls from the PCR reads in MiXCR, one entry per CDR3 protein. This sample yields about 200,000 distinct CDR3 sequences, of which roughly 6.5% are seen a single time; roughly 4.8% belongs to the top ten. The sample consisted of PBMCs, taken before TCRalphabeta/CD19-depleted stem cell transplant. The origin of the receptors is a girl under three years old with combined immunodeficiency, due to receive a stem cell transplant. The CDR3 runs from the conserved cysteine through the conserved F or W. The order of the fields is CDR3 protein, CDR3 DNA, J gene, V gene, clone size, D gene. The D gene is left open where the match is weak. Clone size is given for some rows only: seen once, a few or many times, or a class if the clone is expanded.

CASRGDRGPNEQYF	TGTGCCAGCAGGGGGGACAGGGGGCCCAACGAGCAGTACTTC	TRBJ2-7	TRBV2	NA	TRBD1
CSASGLAGGRTYNEQFF	TGCAGTGCCAGTGGACTAGCGGGAGGGCGAACCTACAATGAGCAGTTCTTC	TRBJ2-1	TRBV20-1	many	TRBD2
CASSANRGPAYEQYF	TGTGCCAGCAGCGCCAACAGGGGGCCCGCTTACGAGCAGTACTTC	TRBJ2-7	TRBV9	many	TRBD1
CASSLAHGGDEQYF	TGCGCCAGCAGCTTGGCCCATGGGGGGGACGAGCAGTACTTC	TRBJ2-7	TRBV5-1	NA	TRBD2
CASSFPSGGEVNGETQYF	TGTGCCAGCAGCTTCCCCTCGGGGGGGGAAGTAAATGGAGAGACCCAGTACTTC	TRBJ2-5	TRBV11-2	few	TRBD2
CASSPREFSYEQYF	TGTGCCAGCAGCCCCCGGGAGTTCTCCTACGAGCAGTACTTC	TRBJ2-7	TRBV12-3/TRBV12-4	many	NA
CASSSHQGSNQPQHF	TGTGCCAGCAGTTCCCATCAGGGTAGCAATCAGCCCCAGCATTTT	TRBJ1-5	TRBV28	many	NA
CASSPPLSIREWDTQYF	TGTGCCAGCTCACCACCGTTAAGCATTAGAGAATGGGATACGCAGTATTTT	TRBJ2-3	TRBV18	NA	NA
CASAEGGLLNEQFF	TGTGCCAGTGCGGAGGGGGGCCTCCTAAATGAGCAGTTCTTC	TRBJ2-1	TRBV12-3/TRBV12-4	many	NA
CSVEGATGALYEQYF	TGCAGCGTTGAAGGGGCGACAGGGGCCCTCTACGAGCAGTACTTC	TRBJ2-7	TRBV29-1	medium-sized	TRBD1
CSVVLAGGNTGELFF	TGCAGCGTCGTCCTAGCGGGAGGGAACACCGGGGAGCTGTTTTTT	TRBJ2-2	TRBV29-1	many	TRBD2
CASSVEAGKHNEQFF	TGTGCCAGCAGTGTAGAAGCGGGAAAACACAATGAGCAGTTCTTC	TRBJ2-1	TRBV2	many	TRBD2
CASSHSTGLSTDTQYF	TGTGCCAGCAGCCACTCCACCGGGCTGAGCACAGATACGCAGTATTTT	TRBJ2-3	TRBV3-1	many	NA
CASAELGGTGELFF	TGTGCTAGTGCCGAGTTGGGGGGGACCGGGGAGCTGTTTTTT	TRBJ2-2	TRBV12-5	many	TRBD2
CASSDTGLPTYEQYF	TGTGCCAGCAGCGACACGGGACTACCGACCTACGAGCAGTACTTC	TRBJ2-7	TRBV7-8	many	TRBD2
CSATTGGGYEQYF	TGCAGTGCCACGACAGGGGGTGGGTACGAGCAGTACTTC	TRBJ2-7	TRBV20-1	many	TRBD1
CASLLAGVSEQYF	TGTGCCAGTCTACTAGCGGGAGTTTCCGAGCAGTACTTC	TRBJ2-7	TRBV12-3/TRBV12-4	NA	TRBD2
CASSEGDGTFDEQYF	TGTGCCAGCAGTGAAGGGGACGGGACATTCGACGAGCAGTACTTC	TRBJ2-7	TRBV2	many	NA
CASSQRYRGQYEQYF	TGCGCCAGCAGCCAAAGATACAGGGGGCAATACGAGCAGTACTTC	TRBJ2-7	TRBV4-3	many	TRBD1
CAISVTGIDEQFF	TGTGCCATCAGTGTTACCGGGATCGATGAGCAGTTCTTC	TRBJ2-1	TRBV10-3	many	NA
CASSATRDFSYQETQYF	TGTGCCAGCAGTGCTACCCGGGACTTTTCGTACCAAGAGACCCAGTACTTC	TRBJ2-5	TRBV28	few	NA
CAISDAGWDTGVTYEQYF	TGTGCCATCAGTGATGCGGGATGGGATACAGGGGTTACCTACGAGCAGTACTTC	TRBJ2-7	TRBV10-3	many	NA
CASSPLGAPNTEAFF	TGCGCCAGCAGCCCATTGGGGGCGCCGAACACTGAAGCTTTCTTT	TRBJ1-1	TRBV4-1	many	NA
CSARDDDLAYEQYF	TGCAGTGCTAGAGATGATGACCTAGCCTACGAGCAGTACTTC	TRBJ2-7	TRBV20-1	many	NA
CSATTGLAGNTGELFF	TGCAGTGCTACTACAGGACTAGCGGGGAACACCGGGGAGCTGTTTTTT	TRBJ2-2	TRBV20-1	many	TRBD2
CSEKRLNEQFF	TGCAGTGAGAAGCGTCTCAATGAGCAGTTCTTC	TRBJ2-1	TRBV20-1	many	NA
CASSLGSGGGTDTQYF	TGTGCCAGCAGTTTAGGTTCAGGGGGCGGCACAGATACGCAGTATTTT	TRBJ2-3	TRBV12-3/TRBV12-4	many	TRBD1
CASSLLRQDSEAFF	TGCGCCAGCAGCCTTCTAAGGCAGGATAGTGAAGCTTTCTTT	TRBJ1-1	TRBV4-3	many	NA
CASSFGPGTYEQYF	TGTGCCAGCAGTTTTGGGCCAGGGACCTACGAGCAGTACTTC	TRBJ2-7	TRBV12-3/TRBV12-4	many	NA
CSVDYTGEHGNTIYF	TGCAGCGTTGATTATACGGGGGAACACGGAAACACCATATATTTT	TRBJ1-3	TRBV29-1	many	NA
CSVVVVAIDTQYF	TGCAGCGTTGTGGTGGTAGCGATAGATACGCAGTATTTT	TRBJ2-3	TRBV29-1	many	NA
CSVLNGELFF	TGCAGCGTTCTGAACGGGGAGCTGTTTTTT	TRBJ2-2	TRBV29-1	many	NA
CSASLGRTYEQYF	TGCAGTGCTAGTCTCGGGAGGACCTACGAGCAGTACTTC	TRBJ2-7	TRBV20-1	many	TRBD2
CATSDSYGPGHQGEKLFF	TGTGCCACCAGTGATTCGTACGGCCCGGGACACCAGGGTGAAAAACTGTTTTTT	TRBJ1-4	TRBV24-1	many	NA
CASSVPGGTHRSYNEQFF	TGTGCCAGCAGCGTACCAGGGGGCACCCACCGCTCCTACAATGAGCAGTTCTTC	TRBJ2-1	TRBV9	NA	TRBD1
CATSDSTGGAIRFETQYF	TGTGCCACCAGTGATTCCACCGGGGGGGCCATTCGGTTCGAGACCCAGTACTTC	TRBJ2-5	TRBV24-1	NA	TRBD2
CASSRGQGPYNEQFF	TGTGCCAGCAGTCGCGGACAGGGACCCTACAATGAGCAGTTCTTC	TRBJ2-1	TRBV7-3	few	TRBD1